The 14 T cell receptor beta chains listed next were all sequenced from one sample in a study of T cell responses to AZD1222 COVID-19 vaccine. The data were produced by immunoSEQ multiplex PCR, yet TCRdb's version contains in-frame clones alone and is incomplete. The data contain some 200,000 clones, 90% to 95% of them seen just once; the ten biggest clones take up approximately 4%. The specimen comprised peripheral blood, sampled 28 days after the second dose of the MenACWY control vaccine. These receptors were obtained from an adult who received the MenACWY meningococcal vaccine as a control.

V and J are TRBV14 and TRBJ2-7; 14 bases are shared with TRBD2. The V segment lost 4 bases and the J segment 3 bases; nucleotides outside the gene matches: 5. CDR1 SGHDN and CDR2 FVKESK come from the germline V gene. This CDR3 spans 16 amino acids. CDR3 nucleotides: TGTGCCAGCAGCCGACTAGCGGGAGGGGCGGGCTACGAGCAGTACTTC. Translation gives CASSRLAGGAGYEQYF.

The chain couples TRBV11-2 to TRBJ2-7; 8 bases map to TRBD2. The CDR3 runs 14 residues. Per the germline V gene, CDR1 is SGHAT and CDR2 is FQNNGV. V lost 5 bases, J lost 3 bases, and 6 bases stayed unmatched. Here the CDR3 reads CASSLDTSGYEQYF. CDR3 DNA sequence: TGTGCCAGCAGCCTGGATACTAGCGGCTACGAGCAGTACTTC. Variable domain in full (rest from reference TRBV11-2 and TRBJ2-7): EAGVAQSPRYKIIEKRQSVAFWCNPISGHATLYWYQQILGQGPKLLIQFQNNGVVDDSQLPKDRFSAERLKGVDSTLKIQPAKLEDSAVYLCASSLDTSGYEQYFGPGTRLTVT.

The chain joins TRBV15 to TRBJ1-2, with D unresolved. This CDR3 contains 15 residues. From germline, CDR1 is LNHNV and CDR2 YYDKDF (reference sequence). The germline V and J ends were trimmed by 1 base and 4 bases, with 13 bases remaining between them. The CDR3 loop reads CATSRVRERVYGYTF. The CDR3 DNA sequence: TGTGCCACCAGCAGAGTACGGGAGCGGGTCTATGGCTACACCTTC.

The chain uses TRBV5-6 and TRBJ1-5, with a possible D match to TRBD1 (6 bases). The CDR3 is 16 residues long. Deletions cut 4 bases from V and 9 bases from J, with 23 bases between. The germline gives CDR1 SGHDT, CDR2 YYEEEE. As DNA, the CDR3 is TGTGCCAGCAGCGCGGCCCGGGACACGGGGGGCCGGCCCCAGCATTTT. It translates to CASSAARDTGGRPQHF.

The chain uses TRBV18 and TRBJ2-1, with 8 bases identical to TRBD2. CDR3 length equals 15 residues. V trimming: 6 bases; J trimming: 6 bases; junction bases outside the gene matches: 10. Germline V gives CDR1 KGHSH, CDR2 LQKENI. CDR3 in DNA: TGTGCCAGCTCGCTCCGGGGACTAGAGGGCAATGAGCAGTTCTTC. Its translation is CASSLRGLEGNEQFF.

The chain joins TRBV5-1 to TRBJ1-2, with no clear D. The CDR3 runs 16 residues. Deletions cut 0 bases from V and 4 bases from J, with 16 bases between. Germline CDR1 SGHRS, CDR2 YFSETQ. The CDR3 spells CASSLGNNRGPYGYTF. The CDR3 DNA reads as TGCGCCAGCAGCTTGGGCAATAATCGCGGCCCCTATGGCTACACCTTC.

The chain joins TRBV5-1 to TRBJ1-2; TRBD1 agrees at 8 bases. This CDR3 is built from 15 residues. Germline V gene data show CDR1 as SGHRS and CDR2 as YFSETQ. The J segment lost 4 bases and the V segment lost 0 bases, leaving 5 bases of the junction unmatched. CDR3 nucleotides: TGCGCCAGCAGCTTGGGACAGGGGATCGGCTATGGCTACACCTTC. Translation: CASSLGQGIGYGYTF. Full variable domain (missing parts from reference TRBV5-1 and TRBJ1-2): KAGVTQTPRYLIKTRGQQVTLSCSPISGHRSVSWYQQTPGQGLQFLFEYFSETQRNKGNFPGRFSGRQFSNSRSEMNVSTLELGDSALYLCASSLGQGIGYGYTFGSGTRLTVV.

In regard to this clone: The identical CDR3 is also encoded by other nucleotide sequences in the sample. The CDR3 DNA reads as TGTGCCAGCAGCTTAGGACAGGGCTATAATTCACCCCTCCACTTT. Its protein product is CASSLGQGYNSPLHF. The gene calls are TRBV7-9 and TRBJ1-6, with TRBD1 identical over 7 bases. Germline V gene data show CDR1 as SEHNR and CDR2 as FQNEAQ (reference sequence). This CDR3 contains 15 residues. J lost 3 bases, V lost 1 base, and 0 bases had no gene match.

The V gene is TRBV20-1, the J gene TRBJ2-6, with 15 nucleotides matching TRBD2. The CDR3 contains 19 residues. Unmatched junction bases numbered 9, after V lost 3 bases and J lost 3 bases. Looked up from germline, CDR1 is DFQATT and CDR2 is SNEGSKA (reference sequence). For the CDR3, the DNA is TGCAGTGCTAGTGTACCGGGACTAGCGGGAGGTGGTGGGGCCAACGTCCTGACTTTC. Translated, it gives CSASVPGLAGGGGANVLTF.

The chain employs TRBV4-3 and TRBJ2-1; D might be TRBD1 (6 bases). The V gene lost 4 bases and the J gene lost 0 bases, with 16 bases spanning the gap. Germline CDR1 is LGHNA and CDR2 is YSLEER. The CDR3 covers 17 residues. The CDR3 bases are TGCGCCAGCAGCCGCTCAAGACAGGCGATCTCCTACAATGAGCAGTTCTTC. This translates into CASSRSRQAISYNEQFF.

The chain's CDR3 is CASSHPPGNEKLFF. CDR3 in DNA: TGTGCCAGCAGCCATCCCCCGGGTAATGAAAAACTGTTTTTT. The chain recombines TRBV3-1 (or the pseudogene TRBV3-2) with TRBJ1-4, with no clear D. The CDR3 spans 14 residues. CDR1 and CDR2 (germline): LGHDT, YNNKEL (reference sequence). V was cut by 3 bases and J by 4 bases, with 9 bases left in between.

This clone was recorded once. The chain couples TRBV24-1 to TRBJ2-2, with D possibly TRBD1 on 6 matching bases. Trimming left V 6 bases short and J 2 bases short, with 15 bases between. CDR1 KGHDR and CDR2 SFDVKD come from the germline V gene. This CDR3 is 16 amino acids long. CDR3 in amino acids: CATSNIRTVNTGELFF. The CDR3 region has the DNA TGTGCCACCAGTAATATAAGGACAGTTAACACCGGGGAGCTGTTTTTT.

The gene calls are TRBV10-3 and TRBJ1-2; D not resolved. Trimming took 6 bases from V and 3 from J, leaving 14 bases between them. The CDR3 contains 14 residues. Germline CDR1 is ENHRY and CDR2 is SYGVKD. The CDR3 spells CAIRGSFGDYGYTF. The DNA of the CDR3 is TGTGCCATCAGGGGGAGCTTTGGGGACTATGGCTACACCTTC.

CDR3 coding DNA: TGTGCCAGCAGCCACCCTACGATTAGCTCCTACAATGAGCAGTTCTTC. It codes for CASSHPTISSYNEQFF. This chain joins TRBV4-2 and TRBJ2-1; D unresolved. The CDR3 spans 16 residues. Per germline, CDR1 LGHNA and CDR2 YNFKEQ. V shed 3 bases and J shed 0 bases, with 12 bases lying between them.